Each of the 26 T cell receptor beta chains below was sequenced from the same sample in a study of T cells in Graves' hyperthyroidism and ophthalmopathy. Researchers took RNA transcripts and amplified the TCR beta CDR3 regions from them. Researchers ran a first-round RT-PCR on the TCR CDR3 using the HTBI primer set. TCRdb processed the multiplex PCR reads anew with MiXCR; each CDR3 protein has one entry. The data contain 560,000 or so distinct CDR3 sequences, about 20% of them singletons. The sample taken for sequencing was blood. The receptors derive from a middle-aged man with Graves' ophthalmopathy.

This clonotype was counted only a few times. The chain combines TRBV5-5 with TRBJ2-3; 10 nucleotides line up with TRBD1. The ends lost 4 bases at V and 6 bases at J; junction bases unmatched: 11. This CDR3 region has 16 residues. CDR1 is SGHKS, CDR2 YYEKEE, per germline (reference sequence). CDR3 bases: TGTGCCAGCAGCGCATCGGTGGACAGGGGGTGGGATACGCAGTATTTT. Its protein product is CASSASVDRGWDTQYF.

The chain employs TRBV24-1 and TRBJ2-1, with TRBD2 matching over 7 bases. Trimming took 1 base from V and 5 from J; bases not matched to a gene: 4. The CDR3 consists of 15 residues. In germline, CDR1 is KGHDR, CDR2 SFDVKD. The CDR3 nucleotides are TGTGCCACCAGTGATTTTAGGGAGGGAGACAATGAGCAGTTCTTC. This codes for CATSDFREGDNEQFF.

Ten or more counts support this clonotype. V usage is TRBV20-1 and J usage is TRBJ2-3; perhaps TRBD2 as D (6 bases). The V gene's germline CDR1 is DFQATT and CDR2 SNEGSKA (reference sequence). The CDR3 length is 13 residues. CDR3 in amino acids: CAAGMGRTDTQYF. In DNA, the CDR3 is TGCGCGGCCGGAATGGGGAGGACAGATACGCAGTATTTT.

This clonotype came up many times. The chain couples TRBV28 to TRBJ2-1; a possible D gene is TRBD2 (6 bases). The V end was cut by 3 bases, the J end by 5 bases, with 11 bases between. Germline V lookup: CDR1 MDHEN, CDR2 SYDVKM. The CDR3 length is 14 residues. The CDR3 DNA sequence: TGTGCCAGCAGTTTTAAGGGGAGGCACAATGAGCAGTTCTTC. The encoded protein is CASSFKGRHNEQFF.

The chain has TRBV9 and TRBJ2-7, with D possibly being TRBD1 (5 bases). Deletions cut 1 base from V and 7 bases from J, with 15 bases between. The CDR3 consists of 14 residues. The germline gives CDR1 SGDLS, CDR2 YYNGEE. The CDR3 DNA reads TGTGCCAGCAGCGTACGCCCGGACACTGGGGAGCAGTACTTC. It translates to CASSVRPDTGEQYF.

The rearrangement joins TRBV5-1 to TRBJ2-7, with 10 bases fitting TRBD1. CDR3 length equals 16 residues. Losses at the gene ends were 2 bases for V and 2 bases for J; bases not matched to a gene: 7. Germline V gene data show CDR1 as SGHRS and CDR2 as YFSETQ. This chain's CDR3 is CASSLSGQGPPYEQYF. CDR3 nucleotides: TGCGCCAGCAGCTTATCGGGACAGGGGCCCCCCTACGAGCAGTACTTC.

This clonotype was seen just once. A single base separates this from a much larger clone, so it may be a read error. The V and J genes are TRBV28 and TRBJ2-3, with no clear D. The germline V and J ends were trimmed by 6 bases and 0 bases, with 13 bases remaining between them. This CDR3 comprises 15 residues. CDR1 and CDR2 from the germline V gene are MDHEN and SYDVKM. CDR3 sequence: CASRFRWSSTDTQYF. The CDR3 bases are TGTGCCAGCAGATTTAGGTGGTCTAGCACAGATACGCAGTATTTT.

The rearrangement links TRBV11-2 to TRBJ1-1; perhaps TRBD1 as D (5 bases). This CDR3 spans 14 amino acids. Germline V gene lookup returns CDR1 SGHAT and CDR2 FQNNGV. V was shortened by 4 bases and J by 5 bases, with 14 bases between the two germline ends. CDR3 amino acids: CASSSLWRGTEAFF. In DNA, the CDR3 is TGTGCCAGCAGCTCTCTCTGGAGGGGTACTGAAGCTTTCTTT.

This clonotype was counted a few times. This chain joins TRBV29-1 and TRBJ2-1; TRBD2 matches 10 bases. The ends lost 1 base at V and 7 bases at J; junction bases unmatched: 13. The CDR3 has 17 amino acids. CDR1 SQVTM and CDR2 ANQGSEA come from the germline V gene. CDR3 protein: CSVEGLFSGRPSNEQFF. CDR3 nucleotides: TGCAGCGTTGAAGGCCTATTTAGCGGGAGGCCTTCAAATGAGCAGTTCTTC.

CDR3 bases: TGTGCCAGCACCCTGGTTTTGTTCGCTGAAGCTTTCTTT. Protein sequence: CASTLVLFAEAFF. The gene calls are TRBV6-1 and TRBJ1-1; the D is unclear. Between the trimmed V and J ends, which lost 7 bases and 6 bases, there was a span of 15 bases. Germline CDR1 MNHNS, CDR2 SASEGT. The CDR3 has 13 residues.

This clonotype was observed a handful of times. Here the CDR3 reads CASSSISSGTKYF. The CDR3 DNA reads as TGTGCCAGCAGTTCCATCTCTAGCGGGACCAAGTATTTT. V gene TRBV28 combines with J gene TRBJ2-3; 9 bases align to TRBD2. CDR1 is MDHEN and CDR2 is SYDVKM in the germline V gene. The V and J ends lost 4 bases and 13 bases, in that order; junction bases with no gene match: 9. The CDR3 sequence is 13 residues long.

The J gene is TRBJ1-3, the V gene TRBV20-1; D not resolved. This CDR3 is built from 13 residues. V shed 0 bases and J shed 4 bases, with 7 bases lying between them. Per germline, CDR1 DFQATT and CDR2 SNEGSKA (reference sequence). The CDR3 protein is CSAREFAGNTIYF. In DNA form, the CDR3 reads TGCAGTGCTAGAGAATTCGCAGGAAACACCATATATTTT.

This clonotype occurred many times. This chain connects TRBV6-5 to TRBJ2-2; maybe TRBD1 (6 bases). The V end was cut by 0 bases, the J end by 2 bases, with 10 bases between. There are 16 residues in the CDR3. Per germline, CDR1 MNHEY and CDR2 SVGAGI. The CDR3 protein is CASSYSQGPNTGELFF. CDR3 in DNA: TGTGCCAGCAGTTACTCCCAGGGGCCTAACACCGGGGAGCTGTTTTTT.

This chain links TRBV9 with TRBJ2-2, with 9 bases identical to TRBD1. Germline-derived CDR1 and CDR2 are SGDLS and YYNGEE. CDR3 length equals 17 residues. J was trimmed by 5 bases and V by 4 bases; bases with no gene match: 12. The chain's CDR3 is CASSLSTGGRGTGELFF. CDR3 nucleotide sequence: TGTGCCAGCAGCCTATCGACAGGGGGTAGGGGTACCGGGGAGCTGTTTTTT.

This clonotype was seen a single time. This could be a read error, since a much larger clone is one nucleotide away. The CDR3 loop reads CASSQVYSTDTQYF. In DNA, the CDR3 is TGTGCCAGCAGCCAAGTCTACAGCACAGATACGCAGTATTTT. The rearrangement joins TRBV14 to TRBJ2-3; D is ambiguous. The CDR3 runs 14 residues. Germline V gene data show CDR1 as SGHDN and CDR2 as FVKESK. V dropped 1 base and J dropped 0 bases, with 5 bases sitting between them.

Comment on this clonotype: It may be a read error: a sequence one base away is much more abundant. The chain joins TRBV30 to TRBJ2-5; no definite D call. The CDR3 length is 13 residues. From germline, CDR1 is GTSNPN and CDR2 SVGIG (reference sequence). The CDR3 protein is CAWRKVVKETQHF. CDR3 sequence (DNA): TGTGCCTGGAGGAAGGTTGTTAAGGAGACCCAGCACTTC.

The table lists this clonotype with many counts. This chain connects TRBV11-1 to TRBJ2-2, with 12 bases fitting TRBD2. The J segment lost 1 base and the V segment lost 5 bases, leaving 5 bases of the junction unmatched. Germline V lookup: CDR1 SGHAT, CDR2 FQDESV (reference sequence). There are 17 residues in the CDR3. The CDR3 DNA follows: TGTGCCAGCAGCGCGACTAGCGGGAGCTTGAACACCGGGGAGCTGTTTTTT. Protein: CASSATSGSLNTGELFF.

This clonotype was seen many times. V and J are TRBV2 and TRBJ2-4; D uncertain. The CDR3 loop spans 15 amino acids. Germline loops: CDR1 SNHLY, CDR2 FYNNEI. V gave up 5 bases and J gave up 1 base, with 12 bases separating them. In nucleotides, the CDR3 is TGTGCCAGCAGTCCTGAAGTGGGGGCCAAAAACATTCAGTACTTC. It translates to CASSPEVGAKNIQYF.

This clonotype appeared many times. The CDR3 coding sequence is TGCAGTGCTAGGGGGGTTCGGGCGGGGGATCCGTCTATCGGTACGCAGTATTTT. Protein sequence: CSARGVRAGDPSIGTQYF. This rearrangement joins TRBV20-1 to TRBJ2-3, with 7 nucleotides matching TRBD2. CDR1 is DFQATT, CDR2 SNEGSKA, per germline (reference sequence). The CDR3 runs 18 residues. Trimming removed 3 bases from V and 8 bases from J; junction bases left unmatched: 23.

The chain is built from TRBV20-1 and TRBJ1-1; D may be TRBD1 (5 bases). The germline V gene has CDR1 DFQATT and CDR2 SNEGSKA (reference sequence). The CDR3 has 15 residues. This CDR3 is CSVDLGLRGDTEAFF. CDR3 nucleotide sequence: TGCAGCGTTGACTTGGGTCTACGGGGGGACACTGAAGCTTTCTTT.

The genes are TRBV4-2 and TRBJ2-3; 13 bases line up with TRBD2. Germline V gene sequence: CDR1 LGHNA, CDR2 YNFKEQ. This CDR3 has 17 amino acids. J gave up 3 bases and V 2 bases, and 5 bases lay outside the gene matches. The CDR3 DNA sequence: TGTGCCAGCAGCCAACCACGGACTAGCGGGAGAACAGATACGCAGTATTTT. Translating gives CASSQPRTSGRTDTQYF.

This clonotype was seen at least ten times. The chain joins TRBV5-1 to TRBJ2-7, with TRBD2 matching 11 bases. CDR1 is SGHRS and CDR2 is YFSETQ in the germline V gene. The length of the CDR3 is 16 residues. After removal of 2 bases from V and 0 bases from J, the junction contained 4 bases not matched to a gene. CDR3 amino acids: CASSFSSGGFSYEQYF. Here the CDR3 DNA reads TGCGCCAGCAGCTTCTCTAGCGGGGGGTTCTCCTACGAGCAGTACTTC.

This clonotype was observed many times. This chain joins TRBV18 and TRBJ2-7; D call uncertain. Germline CDR1 is KGHSH and CDR2 is LQKENI. V dropped 6 bases and J dropped 5 bases, with 11 bases sitting between them. The CDR3 loop spans 12 amino acids. The CDR3 is CASSAWLHEQYF. CDR3 in DNA: TGTGCCAGCTCTGCTTGGCTCCACGAGCAGTACTTC.

The rearrangement joins TRBV12-3 or TRBV12-4 to TRBJ1-5, with D perhaps matching TRBD1 (5 bases). The length of the CDR3 is 10 residues. Between the trimmed V and J ends, which lost 6 bases and 15 bases, there was a span of 12 bases. CDR3 sequence reads: CASSLRDSHF. The DNA of the CDR3 is TGTGCCAGCAGCCTCCGGGACTCGCATTTT.

This clonotype was seen only a few times. The chain uses TRBV12-3 or TRBV12-4 and TRBJ1-2; D may be TRBD1 (5 bases). With 8 bases removed from V and 2 bases from J, the gap between germline ends came to 15 bases. The CDR3 has 14 amino acids. CDR3 region: CASPLLGDNYGYTF. In DNA form, the CDR3 reads TGTGCCAGCCCCCTCTTAGGGGACAACTATGGCTACACCTTC.

In this sample, this clonotype turned up once. The gene calls are TRBV30 and TRBJ1-6; possibly TRBD1 for D (5 bases). Trimming cost V 0 bases and J 13 bases, with 22 bases left between them. Germline CDR1 and CDR2: GTSNPN and SVGIG (reference sequence). The CDR3 is 16 amino acids. The CDR3 loop reads CAWSVQWDSARVPLHF. CDR3 bases: TGTGCCTGGAGTGTACAATGGGACTCCGCCCGAGTGCCCCTCCACTTT.